This TCR beta chain was retrieved from a study of response to subunit inactivated influenza vaccine (dated by TCRdb to the late 2010s). Study-level background: Deep quantitative profiling of the T cell receptor repertoire was used in the study to follow responses to a trivalent subunit inactivated influenza vaccine.

At the junction V is shortened by 5 bases and J by 8 bases; bases outside the gene matches: 9. The CDR3 spans 16 residues, from the cysteine through the phenylalanine. The entry retains the CDR3 DNA only, 48 bases that are in frame from base 1. CDR1 and CDR2 (SEHNR, FQNEAQ) derive from the germline V gene (reference sequence). The paper as a whole reports these results and caveats: The authors proposed that each seasonal influenza vaccination may bring in only a limited number of new T cells.

Receptor amplification or capture employed RT-PCR. Sequencing was performed on an Illumina HiSeq 2500. TCRdb passed the public sequencing reads through fastp at Q25 and MiXCR, retaining productive beta sequences. Rows merge per CDR3 protein into single entries with the most common DNA and genes. Recorded for this sample are approximately 530,000 distinct CDR3 sequences; less than 7.5% of them occurred a single time. Jointly, the top ten make up about an eighth of the sample. Note on this clonotype: What antigen it recognizes has not been identified. One base away there is no much larger clone; base qualities are not given.

This receptor was identified in a man aged 45 to 70 who received an inactivated influenza vaccine. Donor details come from another sample of the same person, matched by shared clones. The chain joins TRBV7-9 to TRBJ2-1, with TRBD2 identical over 13 junction bases. Sequencing was performed on PBMCs from blood, taken around 25 months after vaccination. For the CDR3, the sequence is CASSHTSGRVRDEQFF. The sequenced DNA: TGTGCCAGCAGCCACACTAGCGGGAGGGTTCGTGATGAGCAGTTCTTC. Supplemented by the reference TRBV7-9 and TRBJ2-1 proteins around the CDR3, the complete variable domain is DTGVSQNPRHKITKRGQNVTFRCDPISEHNRLYWYRQTLGQGPEFLTYFQNEAQLEKSRLLSDRFSAERPKGSFSTLEIQRTEQGDSAMYLCASSHTSGRVRDEQFFGPGTRLTVL.